This T cell receptor (beta chain) stems from a study of beta chain features in type 1 diabetes. Study-level results: Among all four CD4+ subsets, Type 1 diabetes patients had TCRB CDR3s that were moderately but significantly shorter.

Expressed TCRB transcripts were sequenced, since all the RNA that had been isolated was reverse transcribed. Deep immunoSEQ sequencing covered naive, central memory and regulatory T cell samples. The method was immunoSEQ multiplex PCR; TCRdb's version includes in-frame clones alone and lacks a portion of them. The data hold some 160,000 clones, with 9% to 10% observed a single time. Cells sorted by CD45RO/CCR7/CD25/CD127/CD95/CD27 comprised CD4+ naive, central memory, regulatory and stem cell-like memory cells. Germline CDR1 MGHRA, CDR2 YSYEKL. Trimming took 0 bases from V and 0 from J, leaving 6 bases between them. The length of the CDR3 is 14 residues. In the case of this clone: Its target is not known.

Specimen: central memory CD4+ T cells from blood. The V and J genes are TRBV4-1 and TRBJ2-7; D gene ambiguous. This receptor was identified in a woman between 25 and 40 years old with type 1 diabetes. The CDR3 nucleotides are TGCGCCAGCAGCCAAGAACAGATCTCCTACGAGCAGTACTTC. Encoded protein: CASSQEQISYEQYF.